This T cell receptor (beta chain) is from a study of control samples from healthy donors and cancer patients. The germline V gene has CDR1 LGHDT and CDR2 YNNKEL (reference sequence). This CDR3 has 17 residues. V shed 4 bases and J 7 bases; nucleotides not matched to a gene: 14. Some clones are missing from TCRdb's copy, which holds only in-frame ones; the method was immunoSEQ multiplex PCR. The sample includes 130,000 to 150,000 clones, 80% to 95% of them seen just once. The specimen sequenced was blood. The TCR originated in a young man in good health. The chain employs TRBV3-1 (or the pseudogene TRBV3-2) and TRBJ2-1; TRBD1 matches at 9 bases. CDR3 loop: CASSPGRGTGSRNEQFF. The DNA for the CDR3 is TGTGCCAGCAGCCCTGGCCGCGGGACAGGGTCGCGAAATGAGCAGTTCTTC.